The 3 T cell receptor beta chains listed next were all sequenced from one sample in a study of shared clonotypes between healthy human individuals. Sequencing was performed with immunoSEQ multiplex PCR; in TCRdb, only in-frame clones are kept and a portion is missing. Of millions of clones listed, roughly 96% were seen once; the top ten hold under 0.15%. Sequenced sample: naive CD4+ T cells sorted from blood. Noted subset: CD45RA+ positively selected. The receptors here all came from a man aged 18 to 30 in good health.

This clone appeared once. The genes are TRBV11-2 and TRBJ2-7; the D is unclear. Trimming pared 7 bases from V and 6 bases from J, leaving 13 bases between. Germline V gene data show CDR1 as SGHAT and CDR2 as FQNNGV. This CDR3 is 12 amino acids long. The CDR3 is CASTRAEVEQYF. CDR3 coding DNA: TGTGCCAGCACCCGAGCTGAGGTCGAGCAGTACTTC.

Note on this clone: Different DNA sequences within this sample yield the same CDR3. This chain joins TRBV2 and TRBJ1-6; D may be TRBD1 (6 bases). CDR1 is SNHLY, CDR2 FYNNEI, per germline. The CDR3 is 13 amino acids. The V end was cut by 3 bases, the J end by 9 bases, with 9 bases between. CDR3 residues: CASSEQGSSPLHF. Here the CDR3 DNA reads TGTGCCAGCAGTGAGCAGGGGTCTTCACCCCTCCACTTT.

This clone was observed a single time. This chain joins TRBV10-1 and TRBJ2-1, with 7 bases fitting TRBD1. The CDR3 has 15 amino acids. V shed 3 bases, J shed 3 bases, and the junction held 5 bases outside the gene matches. CDR1 is WNHNN, CDR2 SYGVQD, per germline (reference sequence). The CDR3 coding sequence is TGCGCCAGCAGTGACGGGACAGCGTACTACAATGAGCAGTTCTTC. Protein: CASSDGTAYYNEQFF.